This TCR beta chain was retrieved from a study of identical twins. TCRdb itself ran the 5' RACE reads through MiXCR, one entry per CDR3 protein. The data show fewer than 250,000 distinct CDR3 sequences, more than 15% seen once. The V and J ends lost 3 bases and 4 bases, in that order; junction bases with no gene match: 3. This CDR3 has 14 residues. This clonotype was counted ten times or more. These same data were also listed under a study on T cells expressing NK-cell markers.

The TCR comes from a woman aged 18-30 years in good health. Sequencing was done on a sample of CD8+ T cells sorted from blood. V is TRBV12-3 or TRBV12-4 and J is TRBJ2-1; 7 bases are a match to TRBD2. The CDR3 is CASSLGGGYNEQFF. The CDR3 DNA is TGTGCCAGCAGTTTGGGGGGGGGTTACAATGAGCAGTTCTTC.